This TCR beta chain was retrieved from a study of CD8 T cells in ankylosing spondylitis. General study results and limits: Reportedly, matched ankylosing spondylitis synovial fluid was significantly enriched for disease-linked clones. Earlier authors reported some of these motif variants in reactive arthritis synovial fluid and blood. Among TCR beta sequences, a motif of about 8 highly homologous variants appeared characteristic of ankylosing spondylitis blood. Disease-linked clones bore a CD8+ phenotype and were relatively rare in peripheral blood.

Making the TCR beta libraries involved quantitative 5'-RACE with molecular barcodes. From the 5' RACE reads, TCRdb called clonotypes with MiXCR, one entry per CDR3 protein. This sample has around 450,000 distinct CDR3 sequences, with roughly a quarter found just once. The V end lost 4 bases, the J end lost 9 bases, and 12 bases lay between the germline ends. Germline V gene sequence: CDR1 SQVTM, CDR2 ANQGSEA. This CDR3 contains 11 residues. This clonotype was seen at least ten times. As yet, its antigen is unknown. Sequenced sample: blood, either unsorted or a sorted T cell fraction (not recorded which). V gene TRBV29-1 combines with J gene TRBJ2-5; the D is unclear. The clonotype comes from a male donor with ankylosing spondylitis. The CDR3 region is CSVVWAAAQYF. CDR3 DNA: TGCAGCGTTGTTTGGGCAGCCGCCCAGTACTTC.